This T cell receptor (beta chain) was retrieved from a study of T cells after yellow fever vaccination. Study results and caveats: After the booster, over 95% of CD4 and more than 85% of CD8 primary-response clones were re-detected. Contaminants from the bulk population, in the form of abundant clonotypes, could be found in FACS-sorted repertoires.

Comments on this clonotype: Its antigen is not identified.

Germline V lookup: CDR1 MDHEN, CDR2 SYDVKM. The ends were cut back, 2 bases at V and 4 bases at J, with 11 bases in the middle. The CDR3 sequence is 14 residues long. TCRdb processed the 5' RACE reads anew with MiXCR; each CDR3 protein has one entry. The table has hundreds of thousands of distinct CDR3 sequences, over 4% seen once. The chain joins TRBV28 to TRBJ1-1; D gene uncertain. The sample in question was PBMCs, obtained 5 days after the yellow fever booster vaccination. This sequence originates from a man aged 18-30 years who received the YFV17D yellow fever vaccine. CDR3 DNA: TGTGCCAGCAGTTTACCAGGCTTCCGCACTGAAGCTTTCTTT. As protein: CASSLPGFRTEAFF.